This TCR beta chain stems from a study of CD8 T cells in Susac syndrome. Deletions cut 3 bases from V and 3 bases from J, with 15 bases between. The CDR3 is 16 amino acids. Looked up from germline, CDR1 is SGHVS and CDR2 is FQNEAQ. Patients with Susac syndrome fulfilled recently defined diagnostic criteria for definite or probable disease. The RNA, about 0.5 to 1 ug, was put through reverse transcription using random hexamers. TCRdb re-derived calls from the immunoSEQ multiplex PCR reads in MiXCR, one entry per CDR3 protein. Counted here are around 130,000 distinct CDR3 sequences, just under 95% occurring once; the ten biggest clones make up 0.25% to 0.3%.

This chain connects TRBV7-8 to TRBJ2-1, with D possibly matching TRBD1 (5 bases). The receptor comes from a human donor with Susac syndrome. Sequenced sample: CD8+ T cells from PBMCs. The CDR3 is CASSFRADVYYNEQFF. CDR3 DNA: TGTGCCAGCAGCTTCAGGGCAGACGTTTACTACAATGAGCAGTTCTTC.